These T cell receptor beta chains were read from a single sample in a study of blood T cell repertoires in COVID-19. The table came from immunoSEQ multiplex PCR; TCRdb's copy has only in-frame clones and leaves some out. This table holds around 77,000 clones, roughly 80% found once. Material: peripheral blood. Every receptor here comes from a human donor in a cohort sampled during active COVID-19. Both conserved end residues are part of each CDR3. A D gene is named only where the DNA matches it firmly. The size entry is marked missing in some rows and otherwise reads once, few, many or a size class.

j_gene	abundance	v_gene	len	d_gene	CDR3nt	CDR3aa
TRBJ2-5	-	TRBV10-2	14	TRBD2	TGCGCCAGCAGTGGGGGGACTACTTCAGAGACCCAGTACTTC	CASSGGTTSETQYF
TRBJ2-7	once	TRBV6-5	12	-	TGTGCCAGCAGTCCGTACAGCTACGAGCAGTACTTC	CASSPYSYEQYF
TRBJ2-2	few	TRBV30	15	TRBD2	TGTGCCTGGAGTACTAGCGGGGGGCACACCGGGGAGCTGTTTTTT	CAWSTSGGHTGELFF
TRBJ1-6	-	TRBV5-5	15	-	TGTGCCAGCAGCTTGCGGCAGATAGACACGTCACCCCTCCACTTT	CASSLRQIDTSPLHF
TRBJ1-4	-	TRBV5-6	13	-	TGTGCCAGCCACAGGGAGTCCGGTGAAAAACTGTTTTTT	CASHRESGEKLFF
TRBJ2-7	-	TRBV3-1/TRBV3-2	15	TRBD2	TGTGCCAGCAGCCAAGTTAGCGGGGGGCAATACGAGCAGTACTTC	CASSQVSGGQYEQYF
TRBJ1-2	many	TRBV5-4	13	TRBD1	TGTGCCAGCAGTCGGGACAGTCACTATGGCTACACCTTC	CASSRDSHYGYTF
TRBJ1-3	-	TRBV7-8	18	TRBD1	TGTGCCAGCAGCTTAGAGCGGGGGGACAGAACCTCTGGAAACACCATATATTTT	CASSLERGDRTSGNTIYF
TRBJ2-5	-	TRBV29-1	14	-	TGCAGCGTTTACTTCGACAGACGTGGGGAGACCCAGTACTTC	CSVYFDRRGETQYF
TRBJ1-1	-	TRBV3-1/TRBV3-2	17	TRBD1	TGTGCCAGCAGCCAGACCTCCCTAAGGGGGCACAACGCTGAAGCTTTCTTT	CASSQTSLRGHNAEAFF
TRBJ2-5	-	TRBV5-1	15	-	TGCGCCAGCAGCTTGTCCCCGGGGAGTGGAGAGACCCAGTACTTC	CASSLSPGSGETQYF
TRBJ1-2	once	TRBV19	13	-	TGTGCCAGTAGTATGGGAGGAGTCTATGGCTACACCTTC	CASSMGGVYGYTF
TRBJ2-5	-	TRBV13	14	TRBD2	TGTGCCAGCAGCCTAGCGGGGGGAGAAGAGACCCAGTACTTC	CASSLAGGEETQYF
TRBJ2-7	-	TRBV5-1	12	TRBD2	TGCGCCAGCAGCCGCGGGGGGCAGGAGCAGTACTTC	CASSRGGQEQYF
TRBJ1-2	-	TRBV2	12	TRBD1	TGTGCCAGCAGATACGACAGGGAAGGCTACACCTTC	CASRYDREGYTF
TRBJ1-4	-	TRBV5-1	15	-	TGCGCCAGCAGCCGGGAGAGGATAAGTAATGAAAAACTGTTTTTT	CASSRERISNEKLFF
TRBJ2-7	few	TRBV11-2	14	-	TGTGCCAGCAGCTTAGAACAGCTCGGTGACGAGCAGTACTTC	CASSLEQLGDEQYF
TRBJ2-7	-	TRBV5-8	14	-	TGTGCCAGCAGCCATGGACAGACCTCCTACGAGCAGTACTTC	CASSHGQTSYEQYF
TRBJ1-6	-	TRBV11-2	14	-	TGTGCCAGCAGCTCTAGCTCCTATAATTCACCCCTCCACTTT	CASSSSSYNSPLHF
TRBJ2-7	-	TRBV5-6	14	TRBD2	TGTGCCAGCAGCCCGGGGGGAAGGGGCTACGAGCAGTACTTC	CASSPGGRGYEQYF
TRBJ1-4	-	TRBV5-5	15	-	TGTGCCAGCAGCTGGAGGAGATCAACTAATGAAAAACTGTTTTTT	CASSWRRSTNEKLFF
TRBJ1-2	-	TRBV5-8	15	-	TGTGCCAGCAGCTTGGAGCCCTTCTACAACTATGGCTACACCTTC	CASSLEPFYNYGYTF
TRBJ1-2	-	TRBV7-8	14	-	TGTGCCAGCAGCTTGGGGGGGAGCGTCTATGGCTACACCTTC	CASSLGGSVYGYTF
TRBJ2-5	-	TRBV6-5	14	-	TGTGCCAGCAGTCAAACAGGGTACCAAGAGACCCAGTACTTC	CASSQTGYQETQYF
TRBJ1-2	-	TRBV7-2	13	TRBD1	TGTGCCAGCAGCCGACAGGGGGAATTTGGCTACACCTTC	CASSRQGEFGYTF
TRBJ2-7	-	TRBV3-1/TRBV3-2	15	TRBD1	TGTGCCAGCAGCCATAGAGGGACAGGTCTCGCCGAGCAGTACTTC	CASSHRGTGLAEQYF
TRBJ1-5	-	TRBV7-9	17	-	TGTGCCAGCAGCCTGCCGCGGGGGCTAGGAAACAATCAGCCCCAGCATTTT	CASSLPRGLGNNQPQHF
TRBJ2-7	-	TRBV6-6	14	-	TGTGCCAGCAACTTGGGGGGAAGCTCCTACGAGCAGTACTTC	CASNLGGSSYEQYF
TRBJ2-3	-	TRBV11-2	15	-	TGTGCCAGCAGTAACGACGGACTCAGCACAGATACGCAGTATTTT	CASSNDGLSTDTQYF
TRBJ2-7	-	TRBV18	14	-	TGTGCCAGCTCACCACCGAGCAGGGTCCACGAGCAGTACTTC	CASSPPSRVHEQYF
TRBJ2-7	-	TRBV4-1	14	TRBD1	TGCGCCAGCAGCCAAGTAACAGGGGGCCACGAGCAGTACTTC	CASSQVTGGHEQYF
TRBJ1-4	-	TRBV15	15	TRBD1	TGTGCCACCAGCAATCAGGGGGCGGCTAATGAAAAACTGTTTTTT	CATSNQGAANEKLFF
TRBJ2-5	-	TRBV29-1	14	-	TGCAGCGTTGTTGACACGGGGGGCGGGGAGACCCAGTACTTC	CSVVDTGGGETQYF
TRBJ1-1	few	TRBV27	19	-	TGTGCCAGCAGTTTACTTGTAGCCGGGACTCGGAGATTTTTTAGGAGGGCTTTCTTT	CASSLLVAGTRRFFRRAFF
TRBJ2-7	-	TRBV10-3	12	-	TGTGCCACCAATCCAGGTCGGTTCGAGCAGTACTTC	CATNPGRFEQYF
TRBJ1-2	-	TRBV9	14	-	TGTGCCAGCAGCCCTTCGCTAGGGGTAGGGGGCTACACCTTC	CASSPSLGVGGYTF
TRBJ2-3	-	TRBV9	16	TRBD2	TGTGCCAGCAGCGTAGTGGGTAGCGGGGGCACAGATACGCAGTATTTT	CASSVVGSGGTDTQYF
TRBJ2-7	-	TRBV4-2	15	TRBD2	TGTGCCAGCAGCCAAGATAGCGGGGGGGCCTACGAGCAGTACTTC	CASSQDSGGAYEQYF